What follows are 32 T cell receptor beta chains derived from one specimen sequenced in a study of blood T cell repertoires in COVID-19. Produced via immunoSEQ multiplex PCR; TCRdb's table is partial and in-frame only. The sample consists of about 270,000 clones, about 90% of them appearing once. Source material: peripheral blood. The receptors shown here come from a woman between 25 and 40 years old with COVID-19, enrolled during active disease.

The chain links TRBV29-1 to TRBJ2-3; TRBD1 matches 12 bases. From germline, CDR1 is SQVTM and CDR2 ANQGSEA. The V segment lost 3 bases and the J segment 4 bases; nucleotides outside the gene matches: 5. The CDR3 runs to 15 residues. In DNA form, the CDR3 reads TGCAGCGTTGAGGGGGACAGGGGGCTGGCAGATACGCAGTATTTT. It translates to CSVEGDRGLADTQYF.

The CDR3 reads CAQIGGPDTDTQYF. CDR3 DNA: TGTGCCCAAATTGGTGGCCCAGACACAGATACGCAGTATTTT. This sequence joins TRBV3-1 (or the pseudogene TRBV3-2) and TRBJ2-3; D is uncertain. The CDR3 length is 14 residues. V lost 11 bases to trimming and J lost 2 bases, with 17 bases between them. Germline CDR1 LGHDT, CDR2 YNNKEL (reference sequence).

V gene TRBV10-1 combines with J gene TRBJ2-1; unclear D gene. V lost 4 bases and J lost 0, with 10 bases in between. The CDR3 extends over 15 amino acids. Germline V CDR1 and CDR2: WNHNN, SYGVQD (reference sequence). CDR3 amino acids: CASSGSVSSYNEQFF. The CDR3 DNA reads TGCGCCAGCAGTGGTTCGGTTAGCTCCTACAATGAGCAGTTCTTC.

This rearrangement joins TRBV5-1 to TRBJ1-2; 11 bases match TRBD1. The V and J ends lost 4 bases and 2 bases, in that order; junction bases with no gene match: 10. Germline CDR1 reads SGHRS; CDR2 reads YFSETQ. CDR3 length: 17 residues. CDR3 region: CASSLRTGGMGNYGYTF. CDR3 in DNA: TGCGCCAGCAGCCTTCGGACAGGGGGCATGGGAAACTATGGCTACACCTTC.

The rearrangement uses TRBV18 and TRBJ1-1, with 7 bases matching TRBD1. CDR3 length: 16 residues. J lost 5 bases, V lost 2 bases, and 11 bases had no gene match. From germline, CDR1 is KGHSH and CDR2 LQKENI. CDR3 in DNA: TGTGCCAGCTCACCAGTTCACAGGGGTTCGAGGACTGAAGCTTTCTTT. Its protein product is CASSPVHRGSRTEAFF.

The chain joins TRBV5-1 to TRBJ2-3; the match to TRBD2 covers 9 bases. The CDR3 has 16 residues. V lost 0 bases and J lost 2; bases outside the gene matches: 4. The V gene's germline CDR1 is SGHRS and CDR2 YFSETQ. CDR3 in amino acids: CASSLERGGDTDTQYF. The CDR3 DNA reads TGCGCCAGCAGCTTGGAGCGCGGGGGGGACACAGATACGCAGTATTTT.

V is TRBV27 and J is TRBJ2-7; 9 bases agree with TRBD1. CDR3 length: 14 amino acids. Looked up from germline, CDR1 is MNHEY and CDR2 is SMNVEV (reference sequence). Trimming at V came to 1 base and at J to 5 bases, leaving 3 bases not matched to a gene. The CDR3 sequence is CASSLLGTGHEQYF. The DNA of the CDR3 is TGTGCCAGCAGTTTATTAGGGACAGGGCACGAGCAGTACTTC.

V is TRBV19 and J is TRBJ1-5, with D possibly TRBD1 on 6 matching bases. The CDR3 has 15 residues. Trimming removed 1 base at V and 3 bases at J, with 10 bases between. Per the germline V gene, CDR1 is LNHDA and CDR2 is SQIVND (reference sequence). CDR3 DNA: TGTGCCAGTAGTATAGGAGGGGGGGACAATCAGCCCCAGCATTTT. Amino acid sequence: CASSIGGGDNQPQHF.

The chain uses TRBV3-1 (or the pseudogene TRBV3-2) and TRBJ2-3, with TRBD2 as a possible D gene (5 bases). V lost 4 bases, J lost 2 bases, and 19 bases lay in between. Germline V CDR1 and CDR2: LGHDT, YNNKEL (reference sequence). CDR3 length equals 17 residues. Here the CDR3 reads CASSPLGGGPHTDTQYF. For the CDR3, the DNA is TGTGCCAGCAGCCCCTTGGGCGGAGGACCCCACACAGATACGCAGTATTTT.

J is TRBJ1-2 and V is TRBV7-2; D is possibly TRBD1 (5 bases). Trimming stripped 1 base from V and 6 bases from J, with 15 bases between. CDR3 size: 15 residues. Germline V gives CDR1 SGHTA, CDR2 FQGNSA. CDR3 sequence reads: CASSLVILGQDGYTF. DNA of the CDR3: TGTGCCAGCAGCTTAGTAATTTTGGGGCAGGATGGCTACACCTTC.

The chain links TRBV5-4 to TRBJ2-1; 11 positions agree with TRBD2. The CDR3 has 14 residues. Germline-derived CDR1 and CDR2 are SGHNT and YYREEE (reference sequence). V lost 2 bases and J lost 7; bases outside the gene matches: 2. The CDR3 DNA reads as TGTGCCAGCAGCTTTAGCGGGGGGGCGAATGAGCAGTTCTTC. Translated: CASSFSGGANEQFF.

Here the CDR3 DNA reads TGTGCCAGCAGTGACCGGACAGGGGGCTACGAGCAGTACTTC. Translation: CASSDRTGGYEQYF. This chain joins TRBV2 and TRBJ2-7; 10 nucleotides line up with TRBD1. CDR1 and CDR2 from the germline V gene are SNHLY and FYNNEI. Trimming removed 3 bases from V and 3 bases from J; junction bases left unmatched: 2. The length of the CDR3 is 14 residues.

This chain uses TRBV7-8 with TRBJ2-6; D not resolved. This CDR3 is 16 amino acids long. The ends were cut back, 1 base at V and 0 bases at J, with 7 bases in the middle. Germline V gene data show CDR1 as SGHVS and CDR2 as FQNEAQ. Here the CDR3 DNA reads TGTGCCAGCAGCTTAGGGCCAGGCTCTGGGGCCAACGTCCTGACTTTC. It yields the protein CASSLGPGSGANVLTF.

This clone is deemed medium-sized. The rearrangement links TRBV4-2 to TRBJ2-7; D is unclear. The CDR3 is 16 residues long. The ends were cut back, 1 base at V and 0 bases at J, with 13 bases in the middle. The germline V gene encodes CDR1 LGHNA and CDR2 YNFKEQ. The CDR3 DNA sequence: TGTGCCAGCAGCCAAGGTATTAGCTTCAGCTCCTACGAGCAGTACTTC. Its translation is CASSQGISFSSYEQYF.

V is TRBV7-9 and J is TRBJ1-3; D ambiguous. The CDR3 loop spans 12 amino acids. The germline CDR1 and CDR2 sequences are SEHNR and FQNEAQ (reference sequence). With 2 bases removed from V and 4 bases from J, the gap between germline ends came to 3 bases. CDR3 sequence reads: CASSLTGNTIYF. CDR3 nucleotide sequence: TGTGCCAGCAGCTTAACAGGAAACACCATATATTTT.

The CDR3 sequence: CASSSGASGGSYNEQFF. CDR3 sequence (DNA): TGTGCCAGCAGCTCCGGTGCTAGCGGGGGCTCCTACAATGAGCAGTTCTTC. J is TRBJ2-1 and V is TRBV5-4, with TRBD2 identical over 10 bases. This CDR3 has 17 amino acids. Germline V gene sequence: CDR1 SGHNT, CDR2 YYREEE (reference sequence). V lost 3 bases, J lost 0 bases, and 6 bases stayed unmatched.

The chain has TRBV5-1 and TRBJ2-1; maybe TRBD1 (6 bases). The germline CDR1 and CDR2 sequences are SGHRS and YFSETQ. V was clipped by 4 bases and J by 0 bases, with 17 bases between them. CDR3 length: 17 amino acids. CDR3 coding DNA: TGCGCCAGCAGCCCCCGTAACAGGGCGAGCTCCTACAATGAGCAGTTCTTC. Protein: CASSPRNRASSYNEQFF.

The V and J genes are TRBV19 and TRBJ1-1; TRBD1 matches 12 bases. Unmatched junction bases numbered 6, after V lost 8 bases and J lost 5 bases. Germline values: CDR1 LNHDA, CDR2 SQIVND (reference sequence). The CDR3 length is 14 residues. CDR3 DNA: TGTGCCAGTTGGGACAGGGGGCGTGGGACTGAAGCTTTCTTT. It encodes CASWDRGRGTEAFF.

CDR3 DNA sequence: TGTGCCAGCACCTCCGCGGCGAACTCCTACGAGCAGTACTTC. Translated: CASTSAANSYEQYF. V and J are TRBV7-9 and TRBJ2-7; D gene uncertain. V lost 7 bases, J lost 0 bases, and 13 bases lay in between. This CDR3 is built from 14 residues. Germline V gene lookup returns CDR1 SEHNR and CDR2 FQNEAQ (reference sequence).

The J gene is TRBJ2-3, the V gene TRBV3-1 (or the pseudogene TRBV3-2); perhaps TRBD2 as D (7 bases). The CDR3 extends over 17 amino acids. CDR1 and CDR2 (germline): LGHDT, YNNKEL (reference sequence). Trimming removed 0 bases from V and 4 bases from J, with 17 bases in between. The CDR3 DNA follows: TGTGCCAGCAGCCAAGACCCCTTAGGGGGGGAGGCAGATACGCAGTATTTT. As protein: CASSQDPLGGEADTQYF.

This CDR3 is CASRDRGRADTQYF. Written as DNA, the CDR3 is TGCGCCAGCAGAGACAGGGGGCGCGCAGATACGCAGTATTTT. The chain is built from TRBV10-2 and TRBJ2-3; 10 bases match TRBD1. Germline CDR1 is WSHSY and CDR2 is SAAADI. CDR3 length equals 14 residues. V shed 6 bases and J 4 bases; nucleotides not matched to a gene: 4.

The rearrangement links TRBV27 to TRBJ1-1, with unresolved D. V lost 6 bases and J lost 0, with 8 bases in between. CDR3 size: 13 residues. Germline loops: CDR1 MNHEY, CDR2 SMNVEV (reference sequence). CDR3 loop: CASSSGMNTEAFF. DNA for the CDR3: TGTGCCAGCAGCTCGGGGATGAACACTGAAGCTTTCTTT.

This clone was recorded only once. The CDR3 DNA reads TGTGCCATCAGTGGTGGACAGAAGAACACTGAAGCTTTCTTT. Translated, it gives CAISGGQKNTEAFF. The chain is built from TRBV10-3 and TRBJ1-1; D is possibly TRBD1 (6 bases). The V end lost 4 bases, the J end lost 1 base, and 10 bases lay between the germline ends. Germline loops: CDR1 ENHRY, CDR2 SYGVKD. CDR3 length: 14 residues.

This rearrangement joins TRBV2 to TRBJ1-5, with D uncertain. This CDR3 contains 15 residues. CDR1 is SNHLY, CDR2 FYNNEI, per germline. Deletions cut 6 bases from V and 3 bases from J, with 15 bases between. CDR3: CASRGSDITNQPQHF. In DNA form, the CDR3 reads TGTGCCAGCAGGGGTTCCGACATAACCAATCAGCCCCAGCATTTT.

In DNA, the CDR3 is TGTGCCAGCAGCTACGGACTAGCGGGGCCCTACGAGCAGTACTTC. Protein: CASSYGLAGPYEQYF. The V and J genes are TRBV7-2 and TRBJ2-7, with 12 bases matching TRBD2. The V gene end was trimmed by 4 bases and the J gene end by 2 bases; junction bases not matched to a gene: 3. This CDR3 has 15 amino acids. Germline V lookup: CDR1 SGHTA, CDR2 FQGNSA.

The gene calls are TRBV15 and TRBJ1-5; possibly TRBD1 for D (6 bases). The CDR3 runs 16 residues. Trimming took off 0 bases at V and 1 base at J, with 10 bases between the two ends. CDR1 and CDR2 (germline): LNHNV, YYDKDF (reference sequence). CDR3: CATSREQGGSNQPQHF. Written as DNA, the CDR3 is TGTGCCACCAGCAGAGAACAGGGCGGAAGCAATCAGCCCCAGCATTTT.

V is TRBV5-1 and J is TRBJ2-1; 13 bases map to TRBD2. The CDR3 is made up of 15 amino acids. V shed 3 bases and J 7 bases; nucleotides not matched to a gene: 4. In germline, CDR1 is SGHRS, CDR2 YFSETQ. CDR3 nucleotide sequence: TGCGCCAGCAGCTGGACTAGCGGGGGACTTAATGAGCAGTTCTTC. It specifies CASSWTSGGLNEQFF.

CDR3 in amino acids: CASRYGLAGYNEQFF. In DNA, the CDR3 is TGTGCCAGCAGATACGGACTAGCGGGCTACAATGAGCAGTTCTTC. V and J are TRBV11-1 and TRBJ2-1, with 11 bases that match TRBD2. The V gene end was trimmed by 6 bases and the J gene end by 3 bases; junction bases not matched to a gene: 4. The germline gives CDR1 SGHAT, CDR2 FQDESV (reference sequence). The CDR3 runs to 15 residues.

This clone has a single count. The chain uses TRBV19 and TRBJ1-1; possible D gene TRBD1, 5 bases. Germline CDR1 reads LNHDA; CDR2 reads SQIVND (reference sequence). The CDR3 extends over 14 amino acids. V lost 9 bases and J 4 bases, leaving 18 bases between the germline ends. The CDR3 sequence is CASRWGESGTEAFF. CDR3 bases: TGTGCCAGCCGGTGGGGGGAGAGTGGCACTGAAGCTTTCTTT. Together with reference TRBV19 and TRBJ1-1, the CDR3 gives the full variable domain: DGGITQSPKYLFRKEGQNVTLSCEQNLNHDAMYWYRQDPGQGLRLIYYSQIVNDFQKGDIAEGYSVSREKKESFPLTVTSAQKNPTAFYLCASRWGESGTEAFFGQGTRLTVV.

The chain employs TRBV4-1 and TRBJ2-7, with 13 bases identical to TRBD2. The CDR3 totals 15 residues. With 0 bases clipped from V and 9 bases from J, the junction kept 5 bases outside the gene matches. Germline V gene sequence: CDR1 MGHRA, CDR2 YSYEKL. The CDR3, as DNA: TGCGCCAGCAGCCAAGAACTAGCGGGGGGGCCGGGGCAGTACTTC. Translation: CASSQELAGGPGQYF.

The J gene is TRBJ2-2, the V gene TRBV4-1; 8 nucleotides agree with TRBD2. The CDR3 length is 16 residues. The junction had 3 bases not matched to a gene; V was cut back by 2 bases and J by 1 base. Germline values: CDR1 MGHRA, CDR2 YSYEKL. CDR3 region: CASSQSGGLNTGELFF. For the CDR3, the DNA is TGCGCCAGCAGCCAAAGCGGGGGCTTGAACACCGGGGAGCTGTTTTTT.

This chain links TRBV4-1 with TRBJ2-7, with D uncertain. The V end lost 0 bases, the J end lost 2 bases, and 5 bases lay between the germline ends. This CDR3 has 13 residues. Germline CDR1 is MGHRA and CDR2 is YSYEKL. DNA of the CDR3: TGCGCCAGCAGCCAAGATTTAACCTACGAGCAGTACTTC. This encodes CASSQDLTYEQYF.